Sequencing of this T cell receptor (beta chain) was carried out in a study of cytomegalovirus exposure and HLA in healthy donors. General study points: Cytomegalovirus-associated TCR beta chains were listed, numbering 150 to 200. Confirmation was obtained in vitro that a few CMV-associated chains are specific for CMV antigens.

On this clone itself: Its antigen is unidentified.

The CDR3 is 11 amino acids. Trimming removed 3 bases from V and 9 bases from J; junction bases left unmatched: 0. The germline V gene has CDR1 GTSNPN and CDR2 SVGIG (reference sequence). TCRdb's table, derived via immunoSEQ multiplex PCR, lists solely in-frame clones and lacks some. The data hold roughly 280,000 clones, with approximately 86% observed a single time. This clonotype originated in a woman younger than 30 in good health and CMV-seronegative. This chain joins TRBV30 and TRBJ1-1, with 11 bases fitting TRBD1. What was sequenced was PBMCs. CDR3 DNA sequence: TGTGCCTGGAGGGACAGGGGGCAAGCTTTCTTT. Translated, it gives CAWRDRGQAFF.